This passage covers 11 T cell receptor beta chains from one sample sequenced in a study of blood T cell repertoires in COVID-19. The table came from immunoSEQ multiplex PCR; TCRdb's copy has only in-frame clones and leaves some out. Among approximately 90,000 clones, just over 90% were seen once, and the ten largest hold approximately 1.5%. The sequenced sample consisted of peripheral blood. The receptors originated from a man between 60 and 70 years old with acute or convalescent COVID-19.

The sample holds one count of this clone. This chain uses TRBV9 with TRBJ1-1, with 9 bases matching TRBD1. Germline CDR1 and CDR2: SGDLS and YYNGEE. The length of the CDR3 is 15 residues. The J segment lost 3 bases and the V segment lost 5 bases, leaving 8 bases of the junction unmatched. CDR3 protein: CASSATGTGYTEAFF. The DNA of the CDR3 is TGTGCCAGCAGTGCAACCGGGACAGGGTACACTGAAGCTTTCTTT.

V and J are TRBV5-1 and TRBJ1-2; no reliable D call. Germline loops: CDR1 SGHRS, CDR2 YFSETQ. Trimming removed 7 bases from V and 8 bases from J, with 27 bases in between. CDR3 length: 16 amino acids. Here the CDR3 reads CASGSEEAGGLRGYTF. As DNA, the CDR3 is TGCGCCAGCGGCTCTGAGGAAGCAGGCGGGCTTCGGGGCTACACCTTC. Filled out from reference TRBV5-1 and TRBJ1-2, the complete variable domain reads KAGVTQTPRYLIKTRGQQVTLSCSPISGHRSVSWYQQTPGQGLQFLFEYFSETQRNKGNFPGRFSGRQFSNSRSEMNVSTLELGDSALYLCASGSEEAGGLRGYTFGSGTRLTVV.

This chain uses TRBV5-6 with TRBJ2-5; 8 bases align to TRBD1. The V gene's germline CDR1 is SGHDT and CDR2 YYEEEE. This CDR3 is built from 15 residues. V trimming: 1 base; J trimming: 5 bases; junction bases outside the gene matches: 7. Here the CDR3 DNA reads TGTGCCAGCAGCTTGTTGGGCAGGGGGCAGGAGACCCAGTACTTC. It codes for CASSLLGRGQETQYF.

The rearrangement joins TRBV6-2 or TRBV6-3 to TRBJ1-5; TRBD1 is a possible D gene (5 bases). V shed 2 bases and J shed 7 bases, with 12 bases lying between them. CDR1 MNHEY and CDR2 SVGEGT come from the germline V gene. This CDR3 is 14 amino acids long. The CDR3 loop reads CASSYRGPVQPQHF. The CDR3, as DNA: TGTGCCAGCAGTTACAGGGGCCCCGTACAGCCCCAGCATTTT.

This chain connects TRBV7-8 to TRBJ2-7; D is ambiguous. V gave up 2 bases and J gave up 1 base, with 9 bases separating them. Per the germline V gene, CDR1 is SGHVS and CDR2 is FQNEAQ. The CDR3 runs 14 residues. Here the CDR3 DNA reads TGTGCCAGCAGCTTAATCACCAGATCCTACGAGCAGTACTTC. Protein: CASSLITRSYEQYF.

CDR3 nucleotides: TGTGCCAGCAGTCAAGACTGGACTAGCGGGGGGGCAGATACGCAGTATTTT. This sequence encodes CASSQDWTSGGADTQYF. The chain has TRBV13 and TRBJ2-3; 15 bases line up with TRBD2. V lost 6 bases to trimming and J lost 4 bases; unmatched junction nucleotides: 8. Germline V lookup: CDR1 PRHDT, CDR2 FYEKMQ (reference sequence). The CDR3 is 17 residues long.

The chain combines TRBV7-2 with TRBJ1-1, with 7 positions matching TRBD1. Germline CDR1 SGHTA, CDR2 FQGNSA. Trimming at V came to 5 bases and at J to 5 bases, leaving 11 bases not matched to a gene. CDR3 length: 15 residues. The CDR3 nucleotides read TGTGCCAGCAGCACCCGACAGGGTATATGGACTGAAGCTTTCTTT. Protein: CASSTRQGIWTEAFF.

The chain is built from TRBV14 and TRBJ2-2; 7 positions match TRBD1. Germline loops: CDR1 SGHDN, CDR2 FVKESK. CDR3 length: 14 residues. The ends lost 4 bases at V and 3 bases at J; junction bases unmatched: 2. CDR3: CASSRQGDTGELFF. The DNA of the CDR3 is TGTGCCAGCAGCCGACAGGGAGACACCGGGGAGCTGTTTTTT.

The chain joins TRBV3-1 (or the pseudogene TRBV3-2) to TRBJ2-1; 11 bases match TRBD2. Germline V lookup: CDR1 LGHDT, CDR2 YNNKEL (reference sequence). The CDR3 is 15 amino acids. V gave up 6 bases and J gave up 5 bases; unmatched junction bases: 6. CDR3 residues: CASRPDSGGDNEQFF. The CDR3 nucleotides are TGTGCCAGCAGACCGGATAGCGGGGGGGACAATGAGCAGTTCTTC.

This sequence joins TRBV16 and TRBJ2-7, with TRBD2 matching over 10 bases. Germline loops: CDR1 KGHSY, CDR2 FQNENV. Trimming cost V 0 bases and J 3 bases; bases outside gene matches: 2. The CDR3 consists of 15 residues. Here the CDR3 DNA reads TGTGCCAGCAGCCAATCGGTAGCGGGGGGCTACGAGCAGTACGTC. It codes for CASSQSVAGGYEQYV.

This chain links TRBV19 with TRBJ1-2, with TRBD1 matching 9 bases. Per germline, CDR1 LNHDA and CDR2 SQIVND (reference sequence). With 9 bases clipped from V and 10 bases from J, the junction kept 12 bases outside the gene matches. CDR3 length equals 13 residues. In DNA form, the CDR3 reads TGTGCCAGCCGGGACAGGGTGAGCTCGCACTACACCTTC. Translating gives CASRDRVSSHYTF.